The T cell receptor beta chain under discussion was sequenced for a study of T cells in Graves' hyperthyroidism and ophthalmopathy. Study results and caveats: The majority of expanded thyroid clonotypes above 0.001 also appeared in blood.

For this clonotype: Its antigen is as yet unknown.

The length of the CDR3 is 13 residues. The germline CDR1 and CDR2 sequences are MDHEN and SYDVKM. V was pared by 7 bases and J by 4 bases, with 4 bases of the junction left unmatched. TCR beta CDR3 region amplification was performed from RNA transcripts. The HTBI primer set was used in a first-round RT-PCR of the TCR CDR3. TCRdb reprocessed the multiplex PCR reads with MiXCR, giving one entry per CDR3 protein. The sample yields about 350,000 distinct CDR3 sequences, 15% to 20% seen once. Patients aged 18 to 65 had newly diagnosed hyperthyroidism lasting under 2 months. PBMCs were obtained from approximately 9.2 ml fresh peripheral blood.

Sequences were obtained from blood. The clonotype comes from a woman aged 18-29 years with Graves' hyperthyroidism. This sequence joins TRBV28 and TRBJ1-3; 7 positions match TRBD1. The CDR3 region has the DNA TGTGCCAGCACCCCGGACAGGGGAAACACCATATATTTT. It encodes CASTPDRGNTIYF. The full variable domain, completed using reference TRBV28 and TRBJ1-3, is DVKVTQSSRYLVKRTGEKVFLECVQDMDHENMFWYRQDPGLGLRLIYFSYDVKMKEKGDIPEGYSVSREKKERFSLILESASTNQTSMYLCASTPDRGNTIYFGEGSWLTVV.